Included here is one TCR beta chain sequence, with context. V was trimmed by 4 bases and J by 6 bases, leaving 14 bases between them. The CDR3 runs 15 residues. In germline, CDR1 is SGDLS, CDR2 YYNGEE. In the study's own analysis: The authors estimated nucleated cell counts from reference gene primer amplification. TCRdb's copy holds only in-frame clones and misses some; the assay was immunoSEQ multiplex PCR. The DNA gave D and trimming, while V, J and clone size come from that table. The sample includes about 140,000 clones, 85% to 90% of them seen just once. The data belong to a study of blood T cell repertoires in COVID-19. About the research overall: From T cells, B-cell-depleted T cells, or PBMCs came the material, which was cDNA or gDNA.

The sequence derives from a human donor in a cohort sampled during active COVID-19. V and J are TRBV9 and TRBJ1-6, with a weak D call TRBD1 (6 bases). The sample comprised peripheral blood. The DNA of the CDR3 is TGTGCCAGCAGCCCCAACAGGGCGTCTAATTCACCCCTCCACTTT. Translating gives CASSPNRASNSPLHF.